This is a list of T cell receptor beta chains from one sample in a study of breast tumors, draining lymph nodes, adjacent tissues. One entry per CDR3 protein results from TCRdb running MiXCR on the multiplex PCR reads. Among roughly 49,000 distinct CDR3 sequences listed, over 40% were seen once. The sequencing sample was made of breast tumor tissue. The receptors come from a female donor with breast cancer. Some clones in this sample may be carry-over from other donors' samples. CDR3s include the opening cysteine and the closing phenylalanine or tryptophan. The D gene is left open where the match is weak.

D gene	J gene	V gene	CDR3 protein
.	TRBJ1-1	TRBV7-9	CASSLGEWDTEAFF
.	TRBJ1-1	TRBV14	CASSRLRVNTEAFF
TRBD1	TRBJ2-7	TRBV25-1	CASSEIGTENYEQYF
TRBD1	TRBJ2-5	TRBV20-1	CSARRQGDNQETQYF
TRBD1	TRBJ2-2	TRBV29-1	CSANTGGTGELLF
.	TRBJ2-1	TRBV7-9	CASSLGGDYNEQFF
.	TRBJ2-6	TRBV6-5	CASTNRAGANVLTF
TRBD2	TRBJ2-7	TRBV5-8	CASSVLASVAYEQYF
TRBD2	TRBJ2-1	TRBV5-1	CASHRTSFDEQFF
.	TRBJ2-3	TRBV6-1	CASSGETGGGDTQYF
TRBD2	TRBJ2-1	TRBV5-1	CASSPSGGYNEQFF
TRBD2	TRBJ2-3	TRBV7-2	CASSSSGLGTDTQYF
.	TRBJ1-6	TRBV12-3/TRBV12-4	CASGLSGARDNSPLRF
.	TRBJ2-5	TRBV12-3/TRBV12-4	CASSFGTFQETQYF
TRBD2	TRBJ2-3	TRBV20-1	CSALGLAGFTDTQYF
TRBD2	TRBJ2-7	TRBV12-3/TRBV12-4	CASSSFGLAGSYGQYF
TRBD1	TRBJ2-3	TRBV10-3	CASHSGTGGLVSTDTQYF
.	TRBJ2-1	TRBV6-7	CASSYSRTENEQFF
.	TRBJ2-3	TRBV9	CASSGGTSTDTQYF
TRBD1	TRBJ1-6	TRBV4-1	CASSQMVPGQGFSPLHF
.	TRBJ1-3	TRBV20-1	CSASSRAGSGRYTIYF
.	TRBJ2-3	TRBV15	CATSREVQDTQYF
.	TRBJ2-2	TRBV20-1	CSAWQGRTGELFF
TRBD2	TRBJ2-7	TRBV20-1	CSASRTTSGTYEQYF